The clone carrying this TCR beta chain was seen at least ten times. This record comes from a study of T cells in Graves' hyperthyroidism and ophthalmopathy. Calling Graves' hyperthyroidism stable meant ophthalmopathy did not progress within 18 months. Aged 18 to 65, the patients had hyperthyroidism that was newly diagnosed and had lasted under 2 months. The PBMCs had their origin in 10 ml of fresh peripheral blood. Amplified TCR beta CDR3 regions derived from RNA transcripts. A set of HTBI primers served as the primers for a first-round RT-PCR of the TCR CDR3. Each CDR3 protein gets one entry after TCRdb re-called the multiplex PCR reads with MiXCR. The data show about 560,000 distinct CDR3 sequences, 16% seen once. Germline loops: CDR1 SNHLY, CDR2 FYNNEI. This CDR3 has 15 amino acids. J was trimmed by 1 base and V by 8 bases; bases with no gene match: 5.

The V call is TRBV2, the J call TRBJ1-5; 10 bases line up with TRBD1. The sample consisted of blood. The sequence was obtained from a young woman with Graves' hyperthyroidism. The CDR3 here is CASDRGQESNQPQHF. The DNA of the CDR3 is TGTGCCAGCGACAGGGGGCAAGAAAGCAATCAGCCCCAGCATTTT. Full variable domain (rest looked up from reference TRBV2 and TRBJ1-5): EPEVTQTPSHQVTQMGQEVILRCVPISNHLYFYWYRQILGQKVEFLVSFYNNEISEKSEIFDDQFSVERPDGSNFTLKIRSTKLEDSAMYFCASDRGQESNQPQHFGDGTRLSIL.